These 31 T cell receptor beta chains share one sample of origin, sequenced in a study of T-cell reconstitution after alpha-beta-depleted transplantation in children. This sample's TCRbeta library carried unique molecular identifier barcodes. TCRdb reprocessed the PCR reads with MiXCR, giving one entry per CDR3 protein. Seen here are 450,000 to 550,000 distinct CDR3 sequences, approximately 10% observed once, and the top ten hold about 14%. The sequencing here drew on PBMCs, mostly from graft donor cells, taken 180 days after TCRalphabeta/CD19-depleted stem cell transplant. The receptor source for this set is a female patient aged 2-15 years who had a stem cell transplant for aplastic anemia, so the T cells may come from the graft donor.

This sequence joins TRBV12-3 or TRBV12-4 and TRBJ2-4; D unresolved. Deletions cut 1 base from V and 9 bases from J, with 10 bases between. The CDR3 has 13 residues. This chain's CDR3 is CASSLVPVGIQYF. The CDR3 DNA reads TGTGCCAGCAGTTTAGTTCCTGTAGGCATTCAGTACTTC.

CDR3 sequence reads: CSAREMAQETQYF. The CDR3 bases are TGCAGTGCTAGAGAAATGGCCCAAGAGACCCAGTACTTC. This chain connects TRBV20-1 to TRBJ2-5; D unclear. V was cut by 0 bases and J by 1 base, with 6 bases left in between. Looked up from germline, CDR1 is DFQATT and CDR2 is SNEGSKA (reference sequence). The CDR3 length is 13 residues.

The chain joins TRBV29-1 to TRBJ1-4; no firm D call. The V and J ends lost 0 bases and 10 bases respectively, with 12 bases between them. The CDR3 consists of 13 residues. Germline lookup yields CDR1 SQVTM and CDR2 ANQGSEA. CDR3 DNA: TGCAGCGTTGAAGATCGCGATGAAAGAAAACTGTTTTTT. Protein: CSVEDRDERKLFF.

This clonotype was observed many times. This sequence joins TRBV12-3 or TRBV12-4 and TRBJ2-3; D is ambiguous. Deletions cut 5 bases from V and 8 bases from J, with 14 bases between. The CDR3 length is 13 residues. This CDR3 reads CASSPSSSSTQYF. The CDR3 coding sequence is TGTGCCAGCAGTCCGAGTAGTTCGTCTACGCAGTATTTT.

On this clonotype: This may come from a read error, since a much larger clone is one base off. The V gene is TRBV20-1, the J gene TRBJ2-7; tentative D call: TRBD1 (5 bases). The germline V gene encodes CDR1 DFQATT and CDR2 SNEGSKA (reference sequence). There are 15 residues in the CDR3. The V and J ends lost 0 bases and 0 bases respectively, with 12 bases between them. CDR3 DNA sequence: TGCAGTGCTAGAGATCCTCTGACAGTCTCCTACGAGCAGTACTTC. Translated: CSARDPLTVSYEQYF.

This clonotype was seen a few times. V gene TRBV28 combines with J gene TRBJ2-4, with TRBD2 identical over 8 bases. CDR3 length equals 14 residues. V lost 5 bases and J lost 2; bases outside the gene matches: 2. The germline V gene encodes CDR1 MDHEN and CDR2 SYDVKM. CDR3: CASSGGGTKNIQYF. The CDR3 nucleotides read TGTGCCAGCAGTGGCGGGGGGACCAAAAACATTCAGTACTTC.

This clonotype has only a few counts. V is TRBV5-1 and J is TRBJ2-7; 16 bases line up with TRBD2. J lost 2 bases, V lost 3 bases, and 5 bases had no gene match. Germline values: CDR1 SGHRS, CDR2 YFSETQ. The CDR3 runs to 17 residues. The CDR3 loop reads CASSWGLAGGFPYEQYF. In DNA, the CDR3 is TGCGCCAGCAGCTGGGGACTAGCGGGAGGGTTCCCCTACGAGCAGTACTTC.

This clonotype was observed a few times. The genes are TRBV29-1 and TRBJ2-2; TRBD1 matches 8 bases. The CDR3 is 15 amino acids. The V gene's germline CDR1 is SQVTM and CDR2 ANQGSEA. After removal of 1 base from V and 1 base from J, the junction contained 2 bases not matched to a gene. The CDR3 loop reads CSVEAGTGNTGELFF. In nucleotides, the CDR3 is TGCAGCGTTGAAGCCGGGACAGGGAACACCGGGGAGCTGTTTTTT.

This chain uses TRBV28 with TRBJ2-6; no clear D gene. This CDR3 is built from 14 residues. Germline CDR1 and CDR2: MDHEN and SYDVKM. Trimming removed 6 bases from V and 1 base from J, with 7 bases in between. The CDR3 DNA reads TGTGCCAGCAGCACCAGTTCTGGGGCCAACGTCCTGACTTTC. The encoded protein is CASSTSSGANVLTF.

V usage is TRBV10-2 and J usage is TRBJ2-7, with 9 nucleotides matching TRBD2. The CDR3 covers 14 residues. V dropped 5 bases and J dropped 2; count of bases not matched to a gene: 4. Germline V lookup: CDR1 WSHSY, CDR2 SAAADI. CDR3 DNA sequence: TGCGCCAGCAGTAACCTAGCGGGAACCTACGAGCAGTACGTC. Its translation: CASSNLAGTYEQYV.

This clonotype was detected many times. The V and J genes are TRBV15 and TRBJ2-3, with D tentatively TRBD2 (5 bases). Germline assignment: CDR1 LNHNV and CDR2 YYDKDF (reference sequence). CDR3 length equals 15 residues. Trimming pared 1 base from V and 3 bases from J, leaving 11 bases between. CDR3 residues: CATSRAPRETDTQYF. The DNA for the CDR3 is TGTGCCACCAGCAGAGCCCCGAGGGAGACAGATACGCAGTATTTT. Filled out from reference TRBV15 and TRBJ2-3, the complete variable domain reads DAMVIQNPRYQVTQFGKPVTLSCSQTLNHNVMYWYQQKSSQAPKLLFHYYDKDFNNEADTPDNFQSRRPNTSFCFLDIRSPGLGDTAMYLCATSRAPRETDTQYFGPGTRLTVL.

The chain combines TRBV5-1 with TRBJ2-1, with D maybe TRBD1 (6 bases). This CDR3 has 16 amino acids. V lost 0 bases, J lost 3 bases, and 13 bases lay in between. Germline V lookup: CDR1 SGHRS, CDR2 YFSETQ. CDR3 region: CASSLEGETYYNEQFF. The CDR3 nucleotides are TGCGCCAGCAGCTTGGAGGGGGAAACCTACTACAATGAGCAGTTCTTC.

The V gene is TRBV29-1, the J gene TRBJ1-3; TRBD1 matches 10 bases. J lost 3 bases, V lost 7 bases, and 6 bases had no gene match. The CDR3 sequence is 14 residues long. CDR1 and CDR2 from the germline V gene are SQVTM and ANQGSEA. The chain's CDR3 is CSAWDRGGGNTIYF. The CDR3 nucleotides read TGCAGCGCCTGGGACAGGGGCGGTGGAAACACCATATATTTT.

This clonotype was picked up many times. The CDR3 nucleotides are TGTGCCATCAGTGGAGGCGGAGAGACCCAGTACTTC. Encoded protein: CAISGGGETQYF. The chain joins TRBV10-3 to TRBJ2-5; D ambiguous. V lost 4 bases and J lost 4, with 7 bases in between. CDR1 and CDR2 (germline): ENHRY, SYGVKD. The CDR3 extends over 12 amino acids.

This clonotype was picked up a small number of times. The chain combines TRBV28 with TRBJ2-5; D perhaps matches TRBD1 (6 bases). The germline CDR1 and CDR2 sequences are MDHEN and SYDVKM. V gave up 6 bases and J gave up 5 bases, with 19 bases separating them. The CDR3 extends over 15 amino acids. CDR3 amino acids: CASSPLGAGAETQYF. CDR3 nucleotides: TGTGCCAGCAGCCCCTTGGGGGCAGGGGCGGAGACCCAGTACTTC. The entire variable domain, with the rest obtained from reference TRBV28 and TRBJ2-5, is as follows: DVKVTQSSRYLVKRTGEKVFLECVQDMDHENMFWYRQDPGLGLRLIYFSYDVKMKEKGDIPEGYSVSREKKERFSLILESASTNQTSMYLCASSPLGAGAETQYFGPGTRLLVL.

The CDR3 region has the DNA TGTGCCAGCAGCCCTGGCGGGACAGGGGGCGAAAAACTGTTTTTT. Protein sequence: CASSPGGTGGEKLFF. The rearrangement links TRBV7-2 to TRBJ1-4, with 12 bases aligning to TRBD1. Germline V gene lookup returns CDR1 SGHTA and CDR2 FQGNSA. V was pared by 5 bases and J by 8 bases, with 6 bases of the junction left unmatched. The CDR3 consists of 15 residues.

This clonotype was seen only a few times. The chain has TRBV12-3 or TRBV12-4 and TRBJ1-1, with D possibly TRBD1 on 5 matching bases. There are 15 residues in the CDR3. V was cut by 6 bases and J by 0 bases, with 14 bases left in between. The CDR3, as DNA: TGTGCCAGCAGCGCGGGGGGGAACTTGAACACTGAAGCTTTCTTT. Encoded protein: CASSAGGNLNTEAFF.

This clonotype was observed many times. The genes are TRBV12-3 or TRBV12-4 and TRBJ1-4, with 8 bases lining up with TRBD1. The CDR3 length is 14 residues. Unmatched junction bases numbered 2, after V lost 3 bases and J lost 5 bases. As DNA, the CDR3 is TGTGCCAGCAGTTTCCAGGGGGCGAATGAAAAACTGTTTTTT. Residues: CASSFQGANEKLFF.

The J gene is TRBJ1-6, the V gene TRBV7-6; 7 positions match TRBD1. This CDR3 has 15 residues. Germline V lookup: CDR1 SGHVS, CDR2 FNYEAQ. Germline trimming cut 6 bases from V and 5 bases from J; bases unmatched to any gene: 7. The CDR3 here is CASRSAGTDNSPLHF. The CDR3 DNA reads TGTGCCAGCAGGAGCGCCGGGACAGATAATTCACCCCTCCACTTT. Together with reference TRBV7-6 and TRBJ1-6, the CDR3 gives the full variable domain: GAGVSQSPRYKVTKRGQDVALRCDPISGHVSLYWYRQALGQGPEFLTYFNYEAQQDKSGLPNDRFSAERPEGSISTLTIQRTEQRDSAMYRCASRSAGTDNSPLHFGNGTRLTVT.

The chain combines TRBV11-2 with TRBJ1-4; D is possibly TRBD1 (5 bases). The CDR3 sequence is 15 residues long. Trimming removed 5 bases at V and 2 bases at J, with 12 bases between. CDR1 and CDR2 (germline): SGHAT, FQNNGV. The CDR3 DNA reads TGTGCCAGCAGCACGTCCAGGGCCACTAATGAAAAACTGTTTTTT. This codes for CASSTSRATNEKLFF.

A note on this clonotype: This may stem from a read error, because a much larger clone lies one nucleotide away. The chain is built from TRBV28 and TRBJ2-7; possibly TRBD2 for D (5 bases). This CDR3 has 14 residues. Trimming pared 0 bases from V and 6 bases from J, leaving 12 bases between. Per the germline V gene, CDR1 is MDHEN and CDR2 is SYDVKM. The CDR3 protein is CASSLWQDCCEQYF. CDR3 nucleotides: TGTGCCAGCAGTTTATGGCAGGACTGCTGCGAGCAGTACTTC.

This chain joins TRBV12-3 or TRBV12-4 and TRBJ2-7, with D perhaps being TRBD1 or TRBD2 (5 bases each). The CDR3 extends over 15 amino acids. V was cut by 6 bases and J by 3 bases, with 18 bases left in between. In DNA form, the CDR3 reads TGTGCCAGCAGGTTTGGGGGACGTTACCTCTACGAGCAGTACGTC. As protein: CASRFGGRYLYEQYV.

The sample holds a few counts of this clonotype. This chain links TRBV10-3 with TRBJ1-6, with 9 bases lining up with TRBD1. Germline CDR1 and CDR2: ENHRY and SYGVKD. This CDR3 is 14 amino acids long. Trimming cost V 7 bases and J 8 bases; bases outside gene matches: 6. CDR3 sequence: CAIKGGQGDSPLHF. DNA of the CDR3: TGTGCCATCAAGGGGGGACAGGGCGATTCACCCCTCCACTTT.

This clonotype has at least ten counts. The J gene is TRBJ2-6, the V gene TRBV5-1, with D possibly being TRBD2 (6 bases). This CDR3 is built from 16 residues. Germline V lookup: CDR1 SGHRS, CDR2 YFSETQ. V was clipped by 2 bases and J by 0 bases, with 9 bases between them. CDR3 residues: CASSLTAGSGANVLTF. CDR3 coding DNA: TGCGCCAGCAGCTTAACAGCGGGCTCTGGGGCCAACGTCCTGACTTTC.

A few counts support this clonotype. V and J are TRBV15 and TRBJ1-4; D gene ambiguous. Per the germline V gene, CDR1 is LNHNV and CDR2 is YYDKDF (reference sequence). Trimming took off 1 base at V and 3 bases at J, with 9 bases between the two ends. This CDR3 has 15 residues. The CDR3 DNA follows: TGTGCCACCAGCAGAGTGAGGGCGGCTAATGAAAAACTGTTTTTT. Protein product: CATSRVRAANEKLFF.

This clonotype was observed a few times. This chain joins TRBV18 and TRBJ1-2; D remains unclear. CDR3 length: 15 residues. Trimming took off 4 bases at V and 2 bases at J, with 14 bases between the two ends. The germline gives CDR1 KGHSH, CDR2 LQKENI. CDR3 sequence: CASSLGPQFNYGYTF. The CDR3 bases are TGTGCCAGCTCACTTGGGCCACAGTTCAACTATGGCTACACCTTC.

The chain couples TRBV7-9 to TRBJ2-1; perhaps TRBD2 as D (6 bases). CDR1 is SEHNR and CDR2 is FQNEAQ in the germline V gene (reference sequence). The CDR3 length is 13 residues. Trimming left V 3 bases short and J 5 bases short, with 8 bases between. The CDR3 DNA sequence: TGTGCCAGCAGCTTTAGCGGAAACAATGAGCAGTTCTTC. It codes for CASSFSGNNEQFF.

This clonotype was observed a handful of times. This chain links TRBV4-3 with TRBJ2-5; TRBD2 matches 11 bases. The CDR3 is 18 amino acids. J gave up 5 bases and V 1 base, and 12 bases lay outside the gene matches. Germline CDR1 and CDR2: LGHNA and YSLEER. CDR3 region: CASSQVAVGTSGRETQYF. The CDR3 DNA is TGCGCCAGCAGCCAAGTTGCCGTTGGGACTAGCGGCAGGGAGACCCAGTACTTC.

This chain uses TRBV14 with TRBJ2-1; D ambiguous. V was pared by 6 bases and J by 12 bases, with 12 bases between. Per the germline V gene, CDR1 is SGHDN and CDR2 is FVKESK. This CDR3 region has 11 residues. CDR3 bases: TGTGCCAGCAGGTCAGCAGGATCGCAGTTCTTC. Translation gives CASRSAGSQFF.

V usage is TRBV29-1 and J usage is TRBJ1-1; D gene uncertain. V lost 4 bases and J lost 0, with 12 bases in between. CDR3 length: 14 residues. Per the germline V gene, CDR1 is SQVTM and CDR2 is ANQGSEA. The CDR3 region has the DNA TGCAGCGTTGCGGCAACCCGCCTGAACACTGAAGCTTTCTTT. This sequence encodes CSVAATRLNTEAFF.

The CDR3 is CASTINNEQFF. The DNA for the CDR3 is TGCGCCAGCACAATAAACAATGAGCAGTTCTTC. This rearrangement joins TRBV10-2 to TRBJ2-1, with D hard to call. V was shortened by 7 bases and J by 5 bases, with 6 bases between the two germline ends. Germline loops: CDR1 WSHSY, CDR2 SAAADI. There are 11 residues in the CDR3.